Listed below are T cell receptor beta chains from one sample, sequenced in a study of cytomegalovirus exposure and HLA in healthy donors. Produced via immunoSEQ multiplex PCR; TCRdb's table is partial and in-frame only. Among fewer than 200,000 clones listed, roughly 82% were seen once. Sequencing was performed on PBMCs. These receptors all come from a man aged 45-65 years in good health and CMV-seropositive. Each CDR3 is given without its conserved first and last residue.

>TRBV11-3|13
ASSQDFGTENEQF
>TRBV5-6|14
ASSKTGGLAKNIQY
>TRBV30|11
AWRQGIFYGYT
>TRBV7-3|12
ASSRGQRTGELF
>TRBV9|13
ASSVAQGEVDTQY
>TRBV19|14
ASSPMAGAFYNEQF
>TRBV6-1|10
ASVIMNTEAF
>TRBV6-6|14
ASRAHGTSGDNEQF
>TRBV11-3|14
ASSLGTSGDTDTQY
>TRBV2|13
ASSGAGGGNQPQH
>TRBV16|12
ASSQGQGFYEQY
>TRBV7-9|14
ASSLGGGRVSYEQY
>TRBV7-9|10
ASSQRVHEQY
>TRBV20-1|9
SALTSYEQY
>TRBV19|13
ASSTGTGGLYEQY
>TRBV19|11
ASTSLESQPQH
>TRBV18|11
ASSPQGQETQY
>TRBV5-4|13
ASSLADSMNTEAF
>TRBV5-6|13
ASSFSQGHSYEQY
>TRBV5-1|15
ASSLGLLAGESDTQY
>TRBV29-1|9
SGLRQETQY
>TRBV28|11
ASSQAGVGEQY
>TRBV6-6|13
ASRSTGDTGGTQY
>TRBV30|10
AWNRDNQPQH
>TRBV2|14
ASRLRTSGTTDTQY
>TRBV4-3|16
ASSQDPSGGTYTGELF
>TRBV30|12
AWTASATGTEAF
>TRBV19|12
ASSIVAEGETQY
>TRBV7-8|14
ASSPQTGVGADTQY
>TRBV5-1|13
ASSLTSGDQETQY
>TRBV2|12
ASSILAGVYEQY
>TRBV7-3|13
ASSSSGGNTGELF
>TRBV9|10
ASSREPGELF
>TRBV4-3|15
ASSQDLAGGITGELF
>TRBV5-1|15
ASSLGGSSGSTDTQY
>TRBV29-1|12
SVEGDRGDTEAF
>TRBV7-2|13
ASSLVGGDNQPQH
>TRBV4-3|13
ASSLKREGGYEQY
>TRBV5-1|12
ASSQERVFGELF
>TRBV4-3|12
ASSSGTFSYEQY
>TRBV5-1|13
ASSLGGPVTDTQY
>TRBV28|13
ASSVARAGGYEQY
>TRBV6-5|13
ASSYHWQGDTEAF
>TRBV7-2|9
ASSQQDTQY
>TRBV5-1|15
ASSLGAGTGNYNEQF
>TRBV30|12
AWSVHTGYNEQF
>TRBV5-6|13
ASRTGATSQETQY
>TRBV2|13
ASSEGAGGWNEQY